A single sample is the source of the 20 T cell receptor beta chains below, sequenced in a study of OX40 agonist ivuxolimab in advanced cancers. Assay: immunoSEQ multiplex PCR; the TCRdb copy retains only in-frame clones and omits some. The sample yields tens of thousands of clones, about nine tenths seen once. The sample here was CD4+ or CD8+ T cells sorted from blood, taken in a trial of the OX40 agonist ivuxolimab. The receptors stem from an adult with an advanced solid tumor such as melanoma, head and neck, liver or kidney cancer.

The chain has TRBV27 and TRBJ2-2; D perhaps matches TRBD2 (6 bases). The germline gives CDR1 MNHEY, CDR2 SMNVEV (reference sequence). V lost 8 bases and J 1 base, leaving 14 bases between the germline ends. The CDR3 totals 15 residues. The CDR3 sequence: CASGNSGLNTGELFF. The CDR3 bases are TGTGCCAGCGGTAATAGCGGATTGAACACCGGGGAGCTGTTTTTT.

The chain links TRBV11-1 to TRBJ2-7; D is possibly TRBD1 or TRBD2 (6 bases each). CDR1 is SGHAT, CDR2 FQDESV, per germline (reference sequence). This CDR3 contains 14 residues. With 1 base removed from V and 2 bases from J, the gap between germline ends came to 9 bases. The DNA of the CDR3 is TGTGCCAGCAGCTTAGGAGGGGGGACCTACGAGCAGTACTTC. It is translated as CASSLGGGTYEQYF.

The chain has TRBV11-2 and TRBJ2-2; 7 nucleotides align to TRBD1. This CDR3 region has 13 residues. V was clipped by 5 bases and J by 7 bases; unmatched bases: 4. CDR1 and CDR2 from the germline V gene are SGHAT and FQNNGV. CDR3 sequence: CASSVTGLGELFF. For the CDR3, the DNA is TGTGCCAGCAGCGTGACAGGGCTCGGGGAGCTGTTTTTT.

V and J are TRBV28 and TRBJ2-1; 12 bases align to TRBD2. CDR1 MDHEN and CDR2 SYDVKM come from the germline V gene. This CDR3 comprises 17 residues. With V trimmed by 5 bases and J by 5 bases, 10 bases remained unmatched. Here the CDR3 DNA reads TGTGCCAGCAGTCTACCGCTAGCGGGAGGGTTCGACAATGAGCAGTTCTTC. It is translated as CASSLPLAGGFDNEQFF.

This chain links TRBV21-1 with TRBJ2-1; the D call of TRBD1 is as the table states it, not checked on the DNA. TRBV21-1 is a documented pseudogene. The CDR3 is 17 amino acids. The CDR3 reads CASSNTGCRSSYNEQFF. The CDR3 region has the DNA TGTGCCAGCAGCAATACAGGATGCCGGAGCTCCTACAATGAGCAGTTCTTC.

The rearrangement joins TRBV5-1 to TRBJ2-7; 7 nucleotides match TRBD1. The germline V gene encodes CDR1 SGHRS and CDR2 YFSETQ. The trim removed 0 bases at V and 3 bases at J, leaving 6 bases unmatched. CDR3 length: 15 amino acids. CDR3 bases: TGCGCCAGCAGCTTGGAGCCAGGGGGTAGCTACGAGCAGTACTTC. Translation gives CASSLEPGGSYEQYF. Combining the CDR3 with reference TRBV5-1 and TRBJ2-7 gives the whole variable domain KAGVTQTPRYLIKTRGQQVTLSCSPISGHRSVSWYQQTPGQGLQFLFEYFSETQRNKGNFPGRFSGRQFSNSRSEMNVSTLELGDSALYLCASSLEPGGSYEQYFGPGTRLTVT.

The chain recombines TRBV13 with TRBJ1-1; D uncertain. Germline assignment: CDR1 PRHDT and CDR2 FYEKMQ (reference sequence). Trimming removed 2 bases at V and 1 base at J, with 8 bases between. The length of the CDR3 is 14 residues. CDR3 coding DNA: TGTGCCAGCAGCTTACTTTTAAAGAACACTGAAGCTTTCTTT. Amino acids: CASSLLLKNTEAFF.

V usage is TRBV2 and J usage is TRBJ2-3; TRBD2 matches at 10 bases. The germline V gene has CDR1 SNHLY and CDR2 FYNNEI. Losses at the gene ends were 4 bases for V and 1 base for J; bases not matched to a gene: 2. The CDR3 has 15 amino acids. The CDR3 nucleotides are TGTGCCAGCAGTGGCCTAGCGGGGGGCACAGATACGCAGTATTTT. Its translation is CASSGLAGGTDTQYF.

The chain uses TRBV27 and TRBJ2-7, with D possibly TRBD1 on 6 matching bases. CDR3 length: 14 residues. V shed 3 bases and J shed 7 bases, with 16 bases lying between them. The germline gives CDR1 MNHEY, CDR2 SMNVEV (reference sequence). In nucleotides, the CDR3 is TGTGCCAGCAGTTTGTATAGGGGCCAGGGGGAGCAGTACTTC. It codes for CASSLYRGQGEQYF.

The table lists this clone with a count of one. This chain links TRBV27 with TRBJ2-7, with TRBD1 as a possible D gene (6 bases). The CDR3 is made up of 14 amino acids. CDR1 and CDR2 from the germline V gene are MNHEY and SMNVEV (reference sequence). With 2 bases removed from V and 5 bases from J, the gap between germline ends came to 13 bases. The CDR3 reads CASSLVQGRDEQYF. CDR3 coding DNA: TGTGCCAGCAGTTTAGTACAGGGTCGCGACGAGCAGTACTTC.

The chain recombines TRBV27 with TRBJ2-7; TRBD1 matches at 11 bases. This CDR3 has 16 residues. Germline V CDR1 and CDR2: MNHEY, SMNVEV (reference sequence). V was pared by 3 bases and J by 3 bases, with 7 bases of the junction left unmatched. The CDR3 bases are TGTGCCAGCAGTTTGGGACAGGGGGGAGTTCGCTACGAGCAGTACTTC. This codes for CASSLGQGGVRYEQYF.

This chain connects TRBV4-1 to TRBJ1-2; D is ambiguous. The CDR3 is 15 residues long. Between the trimmed V and J ends, which lost 1 base and 4 bases, there was a span of 13 bases. The germline V gene has CDR1 MGHRA and CDR2 YSYEKL. The DNA for the CDR3 is TGCGCCAGCAGCCAAGTCAGTACCCCGATCTATGGCTACACCTTC. Its translation: CASSQVSTPIYGYTF.

The chain uses TRBV7-9 and TRBJ2-7; D is unresolved. V was clipped by 1 base and J by 2 bases, with 12 bases between them. The CDR3 spans 15 residues. Germline-derived CDR1 and CDR2 are SEHNR and FQNEAQ (reference sequence). The CDR3 DNA is TGTGCCAGCAGCTTAGAACTAAGTTCTACCTACGAGCAGTACTTC. As protein: CASSLELSSTYEQYF.

The chain uses TRBV7-3 and TRBJ1-5; D unresolved. Deletions cut 1 base from V and 4 bases from J, with 14 bases between. The CDR3 length is 16 residues. Per germline, CDR1 SGHTA and CDR2 FQGTGA. CDR3 in amino acids: CASSLSLAIINQPQHF. In DNA form, the CDR3 reads TGTGCCAGCAGCTTAAGTTTGGCCATAATAAATCAGCCCCAGCATTTT.

This clone was seen just once. The rearrangement links TRBV27 to TRBJ1-2; D not resolved. There are 14 residues in the CDR3. The germline gives CDR1 MNHEY, CDR2 SMNVEV (reference sequence). V lost 0 bases and J lost 6, with 11 bases in between. The CDR3 spells CASSLSKASNGYTF. CDR3 sequence (DNA): TGTGCCAGCAGTTTATCGAAGGCATCGAATGGCTACACCTTC.

The chain employs TRBV5-1 and TRBJ2-7; TRBD1 matches 7 bases. CDR3 length equals 15 residues. J lost 2 bases, V lost 4 bases, and 9 bases had no gene match. Germline-derived CDR1 and CDR2 are SGHRS and YFSETQ. DNA of the CDR3: TGCGCCAGCAGCCAAAACAGGGGCCCCACCTACGAGCAGTACTTC. Its translation: CASSQNRGPTYEQYF.

V gene TRBV27 combines with J gene TRBJ2-7, with D possibly matching TRBD2 (5 bases). V gave up 4 bases and J gave up 6 bases, with 7 bases separating them. This CDR3 has 11 residues. The germline CDR1 and CDR2 sequences are MNHEY and SMNVEV (reference sequence). The CDR3 here is CASSYGGEQYF. CDR3 nucleotides: TGTGCCAGCAGTTATGGAGGCGAGCAGTACTTC.

The chain recombines TRBV15 with TRBJ2-2, with a tentative D call TRBD2 (5 bases). Per the germline V gene, CDR1 is LNHNV and CDR2 is YYDKDF (reference sequence). CDR3 size: 14 residues. The V end lost 5 bases, the J end lost 3 bases, and 10 bases lay between the germline ends. The CDR3 coding sequence is TGTGCCACCAGCCCGAGCGGCGACACCGGGGAGCTGTTTTTT. Translating gives CATSPSGDTGELFF. Drawing the rest from reference TRBV15 and TRBJ2-2, the complete variable domain is DAMVIQNPRYQVTQFGKPVTLSCSQTLNHNVMYWYQQKSSQAPKLLFHYYDKDFNNEADTPDNFQSRRPNTSFCFLDIRSPGLGDTAMYLCATSPSGDTGELFFGEGSRLTVL.

This rearrangement joins TRBV5-4 to TRBJ2-7; no clear D. The CDR3 covers 11 residues. The germline CDR1 and CDR2 sequences are SGHNT and YYREEE (reference sequence). Trimming took off 6 bases at V and 6 bases at J, with 10 bases between the two ends. Here the CDR3 reads CASTTPSEQYF. The CDR3, as DNA: TGTGCCAGCACCACGCCTTCCGAGCAGTACTTC.

The chain has TRBV6-6 and TRBJ2-1; 10 bases fit TRBD1. The ends lost 2 bases at V and 3 bases at J; junction bases unmatched: 4. Germline CDR1 and CDR2: MNHNY and SVGAGI (reference sequence). The CDR3 covers 16 residues. This CDR3 reads CASSYTGDRGYNEQFF. The CDR3 coding sequence is TGTGCCAGCAGTTACACCGGGGACAGGGGCTACAATGAGCAGTTCTTC.